This T cell receptor beta chain was identified during a study of control samples from healthy donors and cancer patients. Here immunoSEQ multiplex PCR was the method, and the copy in TCRdb shows in-frame clones only, minus some. The sample yields over 75,000 clones, almost 85% seen once. V shed 0 bases and J shed 3 bases, with 12 bases lying between them. The CDR3 loop spans 16 amino acids. CDR1 is SGHDT, CDR2 YYEEEE, per germline. The specimen was blood. The source is a man in his 60s in good health. The V and J genes are TRBV5-6 and TRBJ2-2, with D perhaps matching TRBD1 (5 bases). The CDR3, as DNA: TGTGCCAGCAGCTTGGCCTCGGGCAGGGACACCGGGGAGCTGTTTTTT. It yields the protein CASSLASGRDTGELFF.